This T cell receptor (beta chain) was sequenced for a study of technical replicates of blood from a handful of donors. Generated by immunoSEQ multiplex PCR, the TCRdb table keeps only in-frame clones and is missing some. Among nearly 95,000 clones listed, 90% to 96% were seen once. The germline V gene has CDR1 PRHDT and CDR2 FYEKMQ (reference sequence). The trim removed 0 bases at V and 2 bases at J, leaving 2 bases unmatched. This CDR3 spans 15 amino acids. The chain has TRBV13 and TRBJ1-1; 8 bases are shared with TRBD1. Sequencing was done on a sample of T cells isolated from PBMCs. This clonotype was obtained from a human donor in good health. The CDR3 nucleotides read TGTGCCAGCAGCTTAGGGGCAGGGGGCAACACTGAAGCTTTCTTT. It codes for CASSLGAGGNTEAFF.